Listed below are T cell receptor beta chains from one sample, sequenced in a study of post-analysis software for immune sequencing data. TCRdb analysed the PCR reads with MiXCR anew, one entry per CDR3 protein. The repertoire consists of roughly 870,000 distinct CDR3 sequences, with roughly 50% occurring once and the leading ten covering approximately 4.5%. Sequenced input: blood. These receptors originate from a girl between 10 and 17 years old with multiple sclerosis. CDR3s include the opening cysteine and the closing phenylalanine or tryptophan. The D gene is left open where the match is weak. The size field is filled for only some rows; it gives once, few, many or a size class.

d_call	v_call	clone_size	j_call	cdr3_aa	cdr3_nt
TRBD2	TRBV9	-	TRBJ2-7	CASSVGTSGTRVSSNEQYF	TGTGCCAGCAGCGTAGGGACTAGCGGAACAAGGGTTTCGTCTAACGAGCAGTACTTC
-	TRBV28	-	TRBJ2-7	CASSVRPLKRDEQYF	TGTGCCAGCAGTGTCCGACCTCTAAAAAGGGACGAGCAGTACTTC
-	TRBV9	-	TRBJ2-7	CASSVAGWPDEQYF	TGTGCCAGCAGCGTAGCTGGATGGCCAGACGAGCAGTACTTC
TRBD2	TRBV29-1	few	TRBJ2-3	CSVPGTSKRTDTQYF	TGCAGCGTGCCCGGGACTAGCAAGCGCACAGATACGCAGTATTTT
TRBD2	TRBV12-3/TRBV12-4	-	TRBJ2-1	CASTPGLAYNEQFF	TGTGCCAGCACTCCTGGACTAGCCTACAATGAGCAGTTCTTC
-	TRBV24-1	-	TRBJ1-5	CATMVDLPQHF	TGTGCCACCATGGTCGATCTGCCCCAGCATTTT
-	TRBV24-1	once	TRBJ2-7	CATSDLTTGLTYEQYF	TGTGCCACCAGTGACCTGACGACGGGCCTAACCTACGAGCAGTACTTC
-	TRBV15	-	TRBJ2-6	CATSSQGMSGANVRTF	TGTGCCACCAGTAGCCAGGGGATGTCTGGGGCCAACGTCCGGACTTTC
TRBD1	TRBV28	-	TRBJ2-4	CASSPQPGQRAKNIQYF	TGTGCCAGCAGCCCTCAACCGGGACAGAGAGCCAAAAACATTCAGTACTTC
-	TRBV6-5	few	TRBJ2-6	CASSCRLRGNLSGANVLTF	TGTGCCAGCAGTTGTCGACTTAGGGGAAACCTCTCTGGGGCCAACGTCCTGACTTTC
TRBD2	TRBV10-3	-	TRBJ2-5	CAISDESGGDQETQYF	TGTGCCATCAGTGATGAATCGGGAGGGGACCAAGAGACCCAGTACTTC
-	TRBV29-1	few	TRBJ2-5	CSADPDTQYF	TGCAGCGCTGACCCGGATACCCAGTACTTC
TRBD1	TRBV4-1	-	TRBJ2-7	CASSQGTAGGTYEQYF	TGCGCCAGCAGCCAAGGTACTGCAGGGGGAACCTACGAGCAGTACTTC
-	TRBV27	few	TRBJ1-2	CASRPGEARLRGYTF	TGTGCCAGCAGGCCGGGGGAGGCGAGGTTACGCGGCTACACCTTC
-	TRBV11-2	-	TRBJ2-7	CASSLSSGLPLTEQYF	TGTGCCAGCAGCTTATCGTCCGGCCTGCCTCTGACCGAGCAGTACTTC
-	TRBV12-3/TRBV12-4	few	TRBJ2-3	CASTATDTQYF	TGTGCCAGCACCGCAACAGATACGCAGTATTTT
TRBD1	TRBV29-1	-	TRBJ2-7	CSALGTGEPQYF	TGCAGCGCCCTCGGGACAGGGGAACCACAGTACTTC
-	TRBV5-6	-	TRBJ1-2	CASSLNSGYGYTF	TGTGCCAGCAGCTTGAATTCAGGTTATGGCTACACCTTC
-	TRBV19	-	TRBJ2-3	CASSIGRGHDTQYF	TGTGCCAGTAGTATAGGCAGGGGTCATGATACGCAGTATTTT
-	TRBV12-3/TRBV12-4	few	TRBJ2-4	CASSFQIIAKNIQYF	TGTGCCAGCAGTTTCCAGATAATAGCCAAAAACATTCAGTACTTC
-	TRBV5-1	-	TRBJ2-3	CASSLGAKEDTQYF	TGCGCCAGCAGCTTGGGTGCGAAAGAGGATACGCAGTATTTT
-	TRBV6-5	-	TRBJ2-1	CASSQRYEQFF	TGTGCCAGCAGTCAACGCTATGAGCAGTTCTTC
-	TRBV7-3	-	TRBJ2-3	CASSIGVSSTDTQYF	TGTGCCAGCAGCATTGGGGTGTCTAGCACAGATACGCAGTATTTT
-	TRBV12-3/TRBV12-4	-	TRBJ2-7	CASSFEGGGDEQYF	TGTGCCAGCAGTTTTGAAGGGGGGGGCGACGAGCAGTACTTC
TRBD2	TRBV7-2	-	TRBJ2-4	CASSPGLARGGGIQYF	TGTGCCAGCAGCCCAGGACTAGCCCGGGGGGGAGGAATTCAGTACTTC
TRBD2	TRBV7-2	-	TRBJ2-5	CASSLSGAGGQETQYF	TGTGCCAGCAGCTTATCCGGAGCGGGGGGGCAAGAGACCCAGTACTTC
-	TRBV10-3	-	TRBJ2-1	CAVSPVSTNEQFF	TGTGCCGTCTCACCGGTTAGTACCAATGAGCAGTTCTTC
TRBD2	TRBV6-1	-	TRBJ2-3	CASSEMPGTSGSPATDTQYF	TGTGCCAGCAGTGAGATGCCCGGGACTAGCGGGAGTCCGGCGACAGATACGCAGTATTTT
TRBD2	TRBV5-1	-	TRBJ2-3	CASSLVSSGSVPDTQYF	TGCGCCAGCAGCTTGGTGTCTAGCGGGAGTGTTCCAGATACGCAGTATTTT
TRBD2	TRBV20-1	-	TRBJ2-5	CSAIELAVQETQYF	TGCAGTGCTATTGAGCTAGCGGTCCAAGAGACCCAGTACTTC
-	TRBV4-2	few	TRBJ2-1	CASSQNTHTRPGMGEQFF	TGTGCCAGCAGCCAAAACACTCATACTAGGCCGGGAATGGGTGAGCAGTTCTTC
TRBD1	TRBV7-2	few	TRBJ1-2	CASSLDWTGHGYTF	TGTGCCAGCAGCTTAGATTGGACAGGACATGGCTACACCTTC
TRBD2	TRBV20-1	-	TRBJ2-5	CSASRGGLQETQYF	TGCAGTGCTAGTCGGGGGGGGCTACAAGAGACCCAGTACTTC
TRBD1	TRBV12-5	-	TRBJ2-7	CASGSRDSSYEQYF	TGTGCTAGTGGATCCCGGGACAGCTCCTACGAGCAGTACTTC
-	TRBV7-2	-	TRBJ1-1	CASSLVAGTNTEAFF	TGTGCCAGCAGCTTAGTGGCAGGGACCAACACTGAAGCTTTCTTT
-	TRBV7-2	few	TRBJ2-5	CASRAQWGNWETQYF	TGTGCCAGCAGGGCACAATGGGGGAATTGGGAGACCCAGTACTTC
-	TRBV20-1	-	TRBJ2-7	CSARAYLINSYEQYF	TGCAGTGCTAGAGCGTACCTTATTAACTCCTACGAGCAGTACTTC
-	TRBV4-2	-	TRBJ2-2	CASSQEEGVAGELFF	TGTGCCAGCAGCCAAGAAGAGGGGGTCGCCGGGGAGCTGTTTTTT
TRBD1	TRBV20-1	few	TRBJ2-7	CSATGGQAYEQYF	TGCAGTGCTACAGGGGGCCAAGCCTACGAGCAGTACTTC
TRBD1	TRBV6-2/TRBV6-3	-	TRBJ2-6	CASSYSGQGALGANVLTF	TGTGCCAGCAGTTACTCTGGACAGGGGGCGCTCGGGGCCAACGTCCTGACTTTC
TRBD2	TRBV7-2	-	TRBJ2-3	CASSTGLALSTDTQYF	TGTGCCAGCAGCACGGGACTAGCCCTTAGCACAGATACGCAGTATTTT
TRBD1	TRBV2	-	TRBJ2-7	CASSEWDRGREQYF	TGTGCCAGCAGTGAATGGGACAGGGGGCGCGAGCAGTACTTC
TRBD1	TRBV7-3	-	TRBJ2-3	CAGSLRQGPTDTQYF	TGTGCCGGCAGCCTCAGACAGGGCCCCACAGATACGCAGTATTTT
TRBD1	TRBV25-1	-	TRBJ1-2	CATTGGQEGYTF	TGTGCCACGACAGGGGGCCAGGAAGGCTACACCTTC
TRBD1	TRBV14	once	TRBJ2-5	CASSPGTGAKGETQYF	TGTGCCAGCAGCCCCGGGACAGGGGCCAAGGGAGAGACCCAGTACTTC
TRBD2	TRBV7-2	few	TRBJ2-3	CASSSYSGAGTDTQYF	TGTGCCAGCAGCTCCTATAGCGGGGCGGGCACAGATACGCAGTATTTT
TRBD1	TRBV29-1	-	TRBJ1-2	CSVQGAGGAANYGYTF	TGCAGCGTCCAAGGGGCAGGGGGCGCGGCGAACTATGGCTACACCTTC
-	TRBV29-1	-	TRBJ2-7	CSVDSGYEQYF	TGCAGCGTTGACTCAGGGTACGAGCAGTACTTC
TRBD2	TRBV6-5	-	TRBJ2-7	CASSQSTSGGTYEQYF	TGTGCCAGCAGTCAATCGACTAGCGGGGGAACCTACGAGCAGTACTTC
TRBD1	TRBV20-1	many	TRBJ2-7	CSARTGVGYEQYF	TGCAGTGCCCGGACAGGGGTAGGTTACGAGCAGTACTTC
TRBD2	TRBV20-1	few	TRBJ2-3	CSATGGAVTQYF	TGCAGTGCCACCGGGGGGGCGGTTACGCAGTATTTT
TRBD1	TRBV19	-	TRBJ2-5	CASTRGRGVKETQYF	TGTGCCAGTACCAGGGGGCGGGGCGTCAAAGAGACCCAGTACTTC
-	TRBV7-2	-	TRBJ2-1	CASSLVGGGTPFVNEQFF	TGTGCCAGCAGCTTAGTTGGGGGAGGTACCCCCTTCGTCAATGAGCAGTTCTTC
TRBD2	TRBV6-5	few	TRBJ2-5	CASSYSLAGTKETQYF	TGTGCCAGCAGTTACTCGCTAGCGGGGACTAAAGAGACCCAGTACTTC
-	TRBV5-1	few	TRBJ2-1	CASSSTSQEQFF	TGCGCCAGCAGCTCGACCTCACAGGAGCAGTTCTTC